The source of this T cell receptor beta chain is a study of response to subunit inactivated influenza vaccine. V was cut by 2 bases and J by 2 bases, with 10 bases left in between. The CDR3 is 14 amino acids. In germline, CDR1 is SGHTA, CDR2 FQGNSA. TCRdb re-called the RT-PCR reads through MiXCR, storing one row per CDR3 protein. The table lists under 850,000 distinct CDR3 sequences, under 20% of them singletons. This chain links TRBV7-2 with TRBJ2-7; D not resolved. This clonotype was obtained from a man aged 50-60 years who received an inactivated influenza vaccine. The starting material was PBMCs from blood, obtained around 5 days after vaccination. The CDR3: CASSLTKGTYEQYF. The CDR3 coding sequence is TGTGCCAGCAGCTTAACGAAGGGAACCTACGAGCAGTACTTC.